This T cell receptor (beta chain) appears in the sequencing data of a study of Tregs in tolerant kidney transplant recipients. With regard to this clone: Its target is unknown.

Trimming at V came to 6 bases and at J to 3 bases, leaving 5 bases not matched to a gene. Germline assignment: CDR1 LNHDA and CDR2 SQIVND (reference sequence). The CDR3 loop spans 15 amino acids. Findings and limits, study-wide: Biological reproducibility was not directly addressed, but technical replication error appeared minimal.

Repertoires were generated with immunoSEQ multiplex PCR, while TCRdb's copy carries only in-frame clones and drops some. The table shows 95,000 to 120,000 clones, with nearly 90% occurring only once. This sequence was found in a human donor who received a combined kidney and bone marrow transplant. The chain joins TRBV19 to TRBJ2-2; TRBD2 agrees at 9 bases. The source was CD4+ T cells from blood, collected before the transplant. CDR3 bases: TGTGCCAGTAGGCTTAGCGGGAGTTACACCGGGGAGCTGTTTTTT. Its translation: CASRLSGSYTGELFF.